The next 14 T cell receptor beta chains were all read from a single sample in a study of cytomegalovirus exposure and HLA in healthy donors. PCR was performed using 60 Vbeta and 13 Jbeta primers. Data came from immunoSEQ multiplex PCR; TCRdb stores just in-frame clones and leaves some out. This repertoire includes some 60,000 clones. Sequenced sample: PBMCs. These receptors were obtained from a man younger than 40 in good health and CMV-seropositive.

J is TRBJ2-2 and V is TRBV18; D gene ambiguous. Germline V gives CDR1 KGHSH, CDR2 LQKENI. The CDR3 is 15 residues long. Trimming stripped 4 bases from V and 0 bases from J, with 9 bases between. The CDR3 is CASSRVRTNTGELFF. In DNA form, the CDR3 reads TGTGCCAGCTCACGAGTCAGGACGAACACCGGGGAGCTGTTTTTT. The full variable domain, completed using reference TRBV18 and TRBJ2-2, is NAGVMQNPRHLVRRRGQEARLRCSPMKGHSHVYWYRQLPEEGLKFMVYLQKENIIDESGMPKERFSAEFPKEGPSILRIQQVVRGDSAAYFCASSRVRTNTGELFFGEGSRLTVL.

The chain recombines TRBV12-5 with TRBJ1-2, with TRBD1 matching 9 bases. The CDR3 covers 17 residues. The V segment lost 4 bases and the J segment 3 bases; nucleotides outside the gene matches: 12. Germline V gives CDR1 LGHNT, CDR2 FRNRAP. The CDR3 DNA sequence: TGTGCTAGTGGTTCGGAAAGTACCGGGACAGGGTACTATGGCTACACCTTC. Its protein is CASGSESTGTGYYGYTF.

Here the CDR3 DNA reads TGTGCCAGCAGAAACGGACAGGGTGACAACGTCCTGACTTTC. Translated: CASRNGQGDNVLTF. V is TRBV6-1 and J is TRBJ2-6, with 8 positions matching TRBD1. In germline, CDR1 is MNHNS, CDR2 SASEGT. The CDR3 is 14 amino acids. Trimming removed 6 bases from V and 9 bases from J; junction bases left unmatched: 7.

The chain employs TRBV6-1 and TRBJ2-5, with D perhaps TRBD1 (6 bases). Near its end, the DNA agrees better with TRBJ2-7, so the J call may be wrong. Germline assignment: CDR1 MNHNS and CDR2 SASEGT. The CDR3 extends over 14 amino acids. The CDR3 bases are TGTGCCAGCAGTGAAGGGGGGCTAGACTACGAGCAGTACTTC. It translates to CASSEGGLDYEQYF.

About this clone: At one boundary the junction diverges from the germline segment, which might be a read error. V usage is TRBV14 and J usage is TRBJ2-5; 7 nucleotides align to TRBD1. CDR3 length: 16 amino acids. Germline loops: CDR1 SGHDN, CDR2 FVKESK. For the CDR3, the DNA is TGTGCCAGCAGCCTTTTGACAGGGTTTAAGTGGGAGAACCAGTACTTC. Translating it yields CASSLLTGFKWENQYF.

This chain uses TRBV5-1 with TRBJ1-2, with 8 nucleotides matching TRBD1. Germline CDR1 reads SGHRS; CDR2 reads YFSETQ. The CDR3 has 13 residues. Trimming cost V 0 bases and J 8 bases; bases outside gene matches: 3. CDR3 coding DNA: TGCGCCAGCAGCTTGGGGCAGGGGGCCGGCTACACCTTC. As protein: CASSLGQGAGYTF.

The chain employs TRBV5-1 and TRBJ1-4; TRBD1 matches 9 bases. V lost 4 bases to trimming and J lost 8 bases; unmatched junction nucleotides: 9. The CDR3 length is 15 residues. Germline V gene data show CDR1 as SGHRS and CDR2 as YFSETQ. CDR3 in amino acids: CASSTGQGLREKLFF. The CDR3 DNA follows: TGCGCCAGCAGCACCGGACAGGGGTTGAGGGAAAAACTGTTTTTT.

The chain combines TRBV6-4 with TRBJ2-1, with D perhaps TRBD1 (5 bases). The V end lost 2 bases, the J end lost 8 bases, and 13 bases lay between the germline ends. Germline lookup yields CDR1 MRHNA and CDR2 SNTAGT. This CDR3 contains 14 residues. CDR3 in DNA: TGTGCCAGCAGTGACACTCTAGGGGCTGATGAGCAGTTCTTC. Protein sequence: CASSDTLGADEQFF.

The rearrangement uses TRBV5-5 and TRBJ2-3; TRBD1 matches at 9 bases. The trim removed 4 bases at V and 5 bases at J, leaving 5 bases unmatched. CDR1 is SGHKS and CDR2 is YYEKEE in the germline V gene (reference sequence). The CDR3 is made up of 14 amino acids. The CDR3 reads CASSLGQGGDTQYF. CDR3 DNA sequence: TGTGCCAGCAGCCTGGGACAGGGCGGAGATACGCAGTATTTT.

This chain connects TRBV9 to TRBJ2-7, with 10 bases matching TRBD2. The CDR3 covers 15 residues. Germline CDR1 reads SGDLS; CDR2 reads YYNGEE. V shed 4 bases, J shed 3 bases, and the junction held 7 bases outside the gene matches. The CDR3 here is CASSSPGLAFYEQYF. The CDR3 nucleotides are TGTGCCAGCAGCTCACCGGGACTAGCGTTCTACGAGCAGTACTTC.

Concerning this clone itself: Sequence at one end of the junction differs from germline and may be a read error. The chain joins TRBV6-1 to TRBJ2-7, with D unclear. Germline lookup yields CDR1 MNHNS and CDR2 SASEGT. The CDR3 runs to 10 residues. The CDR3 nucleotides read TGTGCCAGCAGTGCCTACGGGCAGTACTTC. It yields the protein CASSAYGQYF.

In terms of frequency, this clone is medium-sized (0.01 to 0.1%). The rearrangement uses TRBV14 and TRBJ2-3; TRBD2 matches 7 bases. Germline V gene data show CDR1 as SGHDN and CDR2 as FVKESK. This CDR3 has 17 amino acids. The trim removed 0 bases at V and 5 bases at J, leaving 11 bases unmatched. CDR3 nucleotide sequence: TGTGCCAGCAGCCAAGAAGTTCGTCTAGCGGTCTTAGATACGCAGTATTTT. Its translation is CASSQEVRLAVLDTQYF.

The CDR3 loop reads CSVETGDSTEAFF. The CDR3 DNA is TGCAGCGTTGAAACAGGGGATAGCACTGAAGCTTTCTTT. V and J are TRBV29-1 and TRBJ1-1; 7 bases fit TRBD1. This CDR3 has 13 amino acids. V lost 2 bases, J lost 4 bases, and 4 bases stayed unmatched. Germline CDR1 SQVTM, CDR2 ANQGSEA.

The rearrangement joins TRBV9 to TRBJ2-7, with D possibly TRBD2 on 5 matching bases. TRBJ2-5 matches the DNA end more closely, so the J call is doubtful. CDR1 SGDLS and CDR2 YYNGEE come from the germline V gene. The CDR3 spans 14 residues. The CDR3 DNA is TGTGCCAGCAGCGTAGCTTTTGGGAGAGAGACCCAGTACTTC. Translated, it gives CASSVAFGRETQYF.